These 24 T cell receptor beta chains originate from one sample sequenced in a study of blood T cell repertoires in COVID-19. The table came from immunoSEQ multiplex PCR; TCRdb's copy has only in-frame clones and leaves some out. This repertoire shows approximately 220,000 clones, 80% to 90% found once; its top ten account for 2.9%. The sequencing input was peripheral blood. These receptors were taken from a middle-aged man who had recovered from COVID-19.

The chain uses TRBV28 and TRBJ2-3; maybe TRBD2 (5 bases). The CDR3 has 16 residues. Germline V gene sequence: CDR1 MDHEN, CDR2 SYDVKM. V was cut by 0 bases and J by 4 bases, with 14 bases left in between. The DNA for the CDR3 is TGTGCCAGCAGTTTATGGGTAGGGAACGGGGCAGATACGCAGTATTTT. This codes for CASSLWVGNGADTQYF.

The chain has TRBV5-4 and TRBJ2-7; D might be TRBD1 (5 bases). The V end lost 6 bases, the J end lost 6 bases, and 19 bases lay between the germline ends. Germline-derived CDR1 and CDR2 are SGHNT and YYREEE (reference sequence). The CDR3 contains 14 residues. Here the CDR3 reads CASTQDKGSLEQYF. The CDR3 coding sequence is TGTGCCAGCACCCAGGACAAGGGGTCCCTCGAGCAGTACTTC.

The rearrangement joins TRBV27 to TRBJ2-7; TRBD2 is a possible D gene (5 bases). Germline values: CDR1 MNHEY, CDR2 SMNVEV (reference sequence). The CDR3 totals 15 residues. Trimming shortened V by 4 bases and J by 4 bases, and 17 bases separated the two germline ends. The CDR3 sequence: CASSSSLVGFYEQYF. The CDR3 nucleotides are TGTGCCAGCAGTTCTTCACTAGTCGGGTTTTACGAGCAGTACTTC.

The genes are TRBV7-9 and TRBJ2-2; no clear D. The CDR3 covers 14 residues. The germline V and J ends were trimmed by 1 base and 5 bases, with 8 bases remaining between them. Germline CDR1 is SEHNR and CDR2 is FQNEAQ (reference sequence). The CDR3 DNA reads TGTGCCAGCAGCTTAGTAGCTGGTACCGGGGAGCTGTTTTTT. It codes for CASSLVAGTGELFF.

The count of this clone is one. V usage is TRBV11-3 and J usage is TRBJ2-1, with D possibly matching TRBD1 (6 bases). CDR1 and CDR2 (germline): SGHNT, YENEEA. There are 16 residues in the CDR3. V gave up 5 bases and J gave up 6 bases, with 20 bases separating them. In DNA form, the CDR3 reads TGTGCCAGCAGCCCGAACAGGGATAATCCCCCCAATGAGCAGTTCTTC. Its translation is CASSPNRDNPPNEQFF. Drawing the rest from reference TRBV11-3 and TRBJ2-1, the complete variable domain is EAGVVQSPRYKIIEKKQPVAFWCNPISGHNTLYWYLQNLGQGPELLIRYENEEAVDDSQLPKDRFSAERLKGVDSTLKIQPAELGDSAVYLCASSPNRDNPPNEQFFGPGTRLTVL.

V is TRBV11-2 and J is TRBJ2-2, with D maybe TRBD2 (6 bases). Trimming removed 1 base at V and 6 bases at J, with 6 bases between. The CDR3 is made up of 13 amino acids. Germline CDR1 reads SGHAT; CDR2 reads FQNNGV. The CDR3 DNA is TGTGCCAGCAGCTTAGGCGGGGCCGGGGAGCTGTTTTTT. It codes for CASSLGGAGELFF.

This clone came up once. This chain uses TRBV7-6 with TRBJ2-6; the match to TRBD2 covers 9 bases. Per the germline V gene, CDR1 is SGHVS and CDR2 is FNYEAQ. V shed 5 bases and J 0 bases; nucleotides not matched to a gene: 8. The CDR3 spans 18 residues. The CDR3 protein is CASSAQREVSSGANVLTF. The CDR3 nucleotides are TGTGCCAGCAGCGCTCAGCGGGAGGTTAGCTCTGGGGCCAACGTCCTGACTTTC.

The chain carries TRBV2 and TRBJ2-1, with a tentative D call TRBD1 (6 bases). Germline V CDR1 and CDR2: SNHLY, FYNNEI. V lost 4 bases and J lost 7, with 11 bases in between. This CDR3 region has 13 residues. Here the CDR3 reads CASSVYRDNEQFF. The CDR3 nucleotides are TGTGCCAGCAGTGTTTACAGGGATAATGAGCAGTTCTTC.

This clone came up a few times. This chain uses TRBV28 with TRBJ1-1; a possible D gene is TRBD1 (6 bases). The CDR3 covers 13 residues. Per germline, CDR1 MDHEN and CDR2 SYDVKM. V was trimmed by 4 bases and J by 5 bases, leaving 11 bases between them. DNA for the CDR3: TGTGCCAGCAGTTACAGGGAATCTACTGAAGCTTTCTTT. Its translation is CASSYRESTEAFF.

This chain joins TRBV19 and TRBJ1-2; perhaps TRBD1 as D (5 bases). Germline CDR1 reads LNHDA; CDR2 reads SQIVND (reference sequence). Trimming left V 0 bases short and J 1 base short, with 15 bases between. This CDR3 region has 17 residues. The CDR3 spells CASSIDLGGVDNYGYTF. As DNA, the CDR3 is TGTGCCAGTAGTATAGATCTAGGAGGGGTCGATAACTATGGCTACACCTTC.

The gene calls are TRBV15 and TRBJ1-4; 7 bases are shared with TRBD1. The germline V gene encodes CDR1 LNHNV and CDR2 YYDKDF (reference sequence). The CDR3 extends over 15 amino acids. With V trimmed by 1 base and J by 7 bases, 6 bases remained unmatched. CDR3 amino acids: CATSRGRGLGEKLFF. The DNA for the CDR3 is TGTGCCACCAGCAGAGGGAGGGGGCTTGGTGAAAAACTGTTTTTT. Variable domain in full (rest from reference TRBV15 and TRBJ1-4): DAMVIQNPRYQVTQFGKPVTLSCSQTLNHNVMYWYQQKSSQAPKLLFHYYDKDFNNEADTPDNFQSRRPNTSFCFLDIRSPGLGDTAMYLCATSRGRGLGEKLFFGSGTQLSVL.

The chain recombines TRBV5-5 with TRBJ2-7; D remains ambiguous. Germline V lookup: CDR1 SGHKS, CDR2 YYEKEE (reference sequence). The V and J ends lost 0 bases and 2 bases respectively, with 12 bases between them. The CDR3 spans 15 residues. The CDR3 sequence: CASSLVAPSAYEQYF. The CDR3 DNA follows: TGTGCCAGCAGCTTGGTCGCCCCGAGCGCCTACGAGCAGTACTTC. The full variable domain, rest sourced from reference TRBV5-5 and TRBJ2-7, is DAGVTQSPTHLIKTRGQQVTLRCSPISGHKSVSWYQQVLGQGPQFIFQYYEKEERGRGNFPDRFSARQFPNYSSELNVNALLLGDSALYLCASSLVAPSAYEQYFGPGTRLTVT.

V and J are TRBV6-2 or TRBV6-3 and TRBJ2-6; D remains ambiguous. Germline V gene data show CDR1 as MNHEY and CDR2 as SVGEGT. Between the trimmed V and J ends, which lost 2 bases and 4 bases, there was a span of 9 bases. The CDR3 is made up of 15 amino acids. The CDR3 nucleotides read TGTGCCAGCAGTTACGCCGGGTCAGGGGCCAACGTCCTGACTTTC. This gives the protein CASSYAGSGANVLTF.

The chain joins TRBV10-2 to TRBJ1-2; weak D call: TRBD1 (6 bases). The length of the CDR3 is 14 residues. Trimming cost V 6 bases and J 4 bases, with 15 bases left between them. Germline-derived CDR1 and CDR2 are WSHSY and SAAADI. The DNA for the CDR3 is TGCGCCAGCAGCCTCGGGGGGCGAAGCTATGGCTACACCTTC. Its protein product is CASSLGGRSYGYTF.

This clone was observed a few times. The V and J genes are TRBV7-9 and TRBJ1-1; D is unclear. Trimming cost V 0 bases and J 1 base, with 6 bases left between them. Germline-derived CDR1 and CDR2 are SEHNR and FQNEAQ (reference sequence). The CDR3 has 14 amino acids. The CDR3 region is CASSLAARNTEAFF. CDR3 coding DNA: TGTGCCAGCAGCTTAGCCGCCAGGAACACTGAAGCTTTCTTT.

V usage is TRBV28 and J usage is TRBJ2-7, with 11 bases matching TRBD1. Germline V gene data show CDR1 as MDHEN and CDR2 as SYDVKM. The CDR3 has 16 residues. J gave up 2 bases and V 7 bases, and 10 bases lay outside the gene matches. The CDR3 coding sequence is TGTGCCAGCAAGTGGAGGGGACAGGGGGTTACCTACGAGCAGTACTTC. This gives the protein CASKWRGQGVTYEQYF.

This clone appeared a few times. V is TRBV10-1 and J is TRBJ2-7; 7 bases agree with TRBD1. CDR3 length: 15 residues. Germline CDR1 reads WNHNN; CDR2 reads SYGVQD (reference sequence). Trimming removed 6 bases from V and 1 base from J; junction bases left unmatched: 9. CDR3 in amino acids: CASSDGTEGSYEQYF. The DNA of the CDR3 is TGCGCCAGCAGCGATGGGACAGAAGGGTCCTACGAGCAGTACTTC.

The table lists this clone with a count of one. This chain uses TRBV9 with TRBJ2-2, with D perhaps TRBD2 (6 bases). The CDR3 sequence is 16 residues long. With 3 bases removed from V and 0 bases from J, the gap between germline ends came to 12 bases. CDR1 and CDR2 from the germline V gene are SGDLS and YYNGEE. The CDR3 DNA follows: TGTGCCAGCAGCGGATCTAGCGCCTCGAACACCGGGGAGCTGTTTTTT. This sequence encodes CASSGSSASNTGELFF.

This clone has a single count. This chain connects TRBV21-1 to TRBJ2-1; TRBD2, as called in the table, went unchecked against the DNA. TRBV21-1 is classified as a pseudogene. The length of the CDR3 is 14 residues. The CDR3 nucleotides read TGTGCCAGCAGCAAAGATAGGTGGGAGCTCGGGCAGTTCTTC. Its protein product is CASSKDRWELGQFF.

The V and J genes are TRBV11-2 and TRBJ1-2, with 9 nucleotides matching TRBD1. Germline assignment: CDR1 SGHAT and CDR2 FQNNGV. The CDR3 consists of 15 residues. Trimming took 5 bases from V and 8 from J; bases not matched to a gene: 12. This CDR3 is CASSAGTGINLGYTF. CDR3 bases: TGTGCCAGCAGCGCCGGGACAGGGATTAACTTGGGCTACACCTTC. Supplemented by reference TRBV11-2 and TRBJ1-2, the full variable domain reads EAGVAQSPRYKIIEKRQSVAFWCNPISGHATLYWYQQILGQGPKLLIQFQNNGVVDDSQLPKDRFSAERLKGVDSTLKIQPAKLEDSAVYLCASSAGTGINLGYTFGSGTRLTVV.

In DNA form, the CDR3 reads TGTGCCAGCAGACCAACGGGACAGCGTAACACTGAAGCTTTCTTT. It yields the protein CASRPTGQRNTEAFF. The rearrangement uses TRBV28 and TRBJ1-1; TRBD1 matches at 7 bases. Germline V gives CDR1 MDHEN, CDR2 SYDVKM. The CDR3 covers 15 residues. Trimming removed 6 bases from V and 2 bases from J; junction bases left unmatched: 9.

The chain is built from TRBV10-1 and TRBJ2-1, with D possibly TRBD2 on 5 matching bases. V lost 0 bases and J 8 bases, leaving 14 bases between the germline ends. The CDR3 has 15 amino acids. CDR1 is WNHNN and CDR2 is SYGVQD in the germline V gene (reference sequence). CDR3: CASSESASRSDEQFF. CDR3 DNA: TGCGCCAGCAGTGAGTCGGCTAGCCGGAGCGATGAGCAGTTCTTC.

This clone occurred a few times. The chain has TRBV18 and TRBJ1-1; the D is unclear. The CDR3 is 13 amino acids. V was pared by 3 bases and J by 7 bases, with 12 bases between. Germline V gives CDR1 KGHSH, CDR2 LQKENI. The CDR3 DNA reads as TGTGCCAGCTCACCGTCGGAGGTTAGTGAAGCTTTCTTT. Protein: CASSPSEVSEAFF.

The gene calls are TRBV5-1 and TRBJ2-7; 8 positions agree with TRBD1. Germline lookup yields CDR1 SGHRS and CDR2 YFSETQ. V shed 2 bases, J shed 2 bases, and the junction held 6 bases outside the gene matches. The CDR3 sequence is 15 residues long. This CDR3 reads CASSFGRGRTYEQYF. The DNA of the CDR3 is TGCGCCAGCAGCTTCGGCAGGGGGCGGACCTACGAGCAGTACTTC.